This T cell receptor (beta chain) was identified in a study of pediatric ulcerative colitis. Here immunoSEQ multiplex PCR was the method, and the copy in TCRdb shows in-frame clones only, minus some. The repertoire holds more than 50,000 clones, around 80% seen once, with 4% to 6.5% in the top ten. Unmatched junction bases numbered 5, after V lost 5 bases and J lost 0 bases. The CDR3 contains 15 residues. CDR1 and CDR2 (germline): LNHNV, YYDKDF (reference sequence). The chain recombines TRBV15 with TRBJ1-2; TRBD1 matches at 8 bases. This TCR was recovered from a boy aged 5-17 years with moderate ulcerative colitis. Sequenced input: blood. DNA of the CDR3: TGTGCCACCAGCGTTCAGGGGGCACCTAACTATGGCTACACCTTC. Translated, it gives CATSVQGAPNYGYTF. Looking up the rest from reference TRBV15 and TRBJ1-2 gives the full variable domain: DAMVIQNPRYQVTQFGKPVTLSCSQTLNHNVMYWYQQKSSQAPKLLFHYYDKDFNNEADTPDNFQSRRPNTSFCFLDIRSPGLGDTAMYLCATSVQGAPNYGYTFGSGTRLTVV.